The 14 T cell receptor beta chains below were found in one sample sequenced in a study of identical twins. One entry per CDR3 protein results from TCRdb running MiXCR on the 5' RACE reads. Altogether fewer than 800,000 distinct CDR3 sequences are present, about 7% being singletons, with the ten largest covering 1.5% to 2%. Separately, the same data were catalogued under a study of yellow fever vaccine responses in identical twins.

Sequencing used PBMCs. The receptors derive from a woman aged 18-29 years in good health.

The gene calls are TRBV5-1 and TRBJ2-5; the match to TRBD2 covers 7 bases. The ends lost 0 bases at V and 3 bases at J; junction bases unmatched: 5. This CDR3 has 15 amino acids. Germline CDR1 reads SGHRS; CDR2 reads YFSETQ. CDR3 sequence: CASSLGSGGEETQYF. For the CDR3, the DNA is TGCGCCAGCAGCTTGGGTTCGGGGGGAGAAGAGACCCAGTACTTC.

In this sample, this clonotype turned up many times. The rearrangement links TRBV9 to TRBJ2-3; D unclear. The germline gives CDR1 SGDLS, CDR2 YYNGEE. The V gene lost 3 bases and the J gene lost 6 bases, with 11 bases spanning the gap. CDR3 length: 13 residues. CDR3 residues: CASSASPGDTQYF. The CDR3 DNA sequence: TGTGCCAGCAGCGCCAGTCCCGGGGATACGCAGTATTTT.

This chain links TRBV10-3 with TRBJ2-3, with D unclear. The ends were cut back, 2 bases at V and 1 base at J, with 7 bases in the middle. The CDR3 is 14 amino acids. Germline values: CDR1 ENHRY, CDR2 SYGVKD. CDR3 bases: TGTGCCATCAGTGAGGAGAGAGGCACAGATACGCAGTATTTT. Its protein is CAISEERGTDTQYF.

The chain uses TRBV12-3 or TRBV12-4 and TRBJ2-2; TRBD2 aligns across 7 bases. V was pared by 6 bases and J by 0 bases, with 1 base of the junction left unmatched. This CDR3 comprises 14 residues. CDR3 nucleotide sequence: TGTGCCAGCAGGGGGGGGTCGAACACCGGGGAGCTGTTTTTT. Residues: CASRGGSNTGELFF.

This chain joins TRBV4-1 and TRBJ2-2; possibly TRBD1 or TRBD2 for D (6 bases each). This CDR3 has 16 residues. V was trimmed by 5 bases and J by 3 bases, leaving 16 bases between them. Looked up from germline, CDR1 is MGHRA and CDR2 is YSYEKL. CDR3 sequence: CASSGPGGADTGELFF. The CDR3, as DNA: TGCGCCAGCAGCGGCCCCGGGGGCGCGGACACCGGGGAGCTGTTTTTT.

This clonotype has more than one count but fewer than ten. V and J are TRBV20-1 and TRBJ2-5; D might be TRBD2 (6 bases). With 4 bases removed from V and 3 bases from J, the gap between germline ends came to 15 bases. This CDR3 is built from 14 residues. Germline V gene lookup returns CDR1 DFQATT and CDR2 SNEGSKA (reference sequence). The chain's CDR3 is CSANSGTPEETQYF. CDR3 bases: TGCAGTGCTAACTCCGGGACTCCCGAAGAGACCCAGTACTTC.

This sequence joins TRBV14 and TRBJ2-2, with 9 bases lining up with TRBD2. CDR3 length: 18 amino acids. Germline V gene data show CDR1 as SGHDN and CDR2 as FVKESK. V was pared by 0 bases and J by 6 bases, with 11 bases of the junction left unmatched. The CDR3 DNA sequence: TGTGCCAGCAGCCAAGAAGGCCCTTTAGCGGGAGCCCCCGGGGAGCTGTTTTTT. This codes for CASSQEGPLAGAPGELFF.

The chain is built from TRBV5-1 and TRBJ2-7; 8 bases are shared with TRBD2. Germline trimming cut 6 bases from V and 0 bases from J; bases unmatched to any gene: 2. In germline, CDR1 is SGHRS, CDR2 YFSETQ. CDR3 length equals 13 residues. CDR3 nucleotides: TGCGCCAGCAAGCGGGAGTCCTCCTACGAGCAGTACTTC. Translated, it gives CASKRESSYEQYF.

The chain carries TRBV6-1 and TRBJ2-2, with TRBD1 matching over 7 bases. J lost 3 bases, V lost 6 bases, and 13 bases had no gene match. The CDR3 is 17 residues long. CDR1 MNHNS and CDR2 SASEGT come from the germline V gene. CDR3 protein: CASSQPTTGRDTGELFF. In nucleotides, the CDR3 is TGTGCCAGCAGCCAACCTACGACAGGGCGCGACACCGGGGAGCTGTTTTTT.

This clonotype appeared a few times. The rearrangement joins TRBV29-1 to TRBJ2-3, with D possibly matching TRBD2 (6 bases). This CDR3 has 14 residues. In germline, CDR1 is SQVTM, CDR2 ANQGSEA. Trimming left V 6 bases short and J 5 bases short, with 18 bases between. The CDR3 sequence is CSVKTGEAGDTQYF. The CDR3 region has the DNA TGCAGCGTAAAAACGGGGGAGGCGGGAGATACGCAGTATTTT.

This clonotype was seen ten or more times. The rearrangement uses TRBV12-3 or TRBV12-4 and TRBJ2-7; TRBD2 is a possible D gene (5 bases). This CDR3 comprises 12 residues. Trimming took off 5 bases at V and 3 bases at J, with 8 bases between the two ends. CDR3 residues: CASSPGNYEQYF. The CDR3 nucleotides are TGTGCCAGCAGTCCGGGAAACTACGAGCAGTACTTC.

The gene calls are TRBV29-1 and TRBJ2-7; 8 positions agree with TRBD1. The CDR3 totals 14 residues. Germline V gene sequence: CDR1 SQVTM, CDR2 ANQGSEA. The ends lost 6 bases at V and 2 bases at J; junction bases unmatched: 9. The CDR3 here is CSVYGTGAAYEQYF. The CDR3 DNA reads TGCAGCGTCTACGGGACAGGAGCGGCCTACGAGCAGTACTTC.

The sample holds many counts of this clonotype. The V and J genes are TRBV6-5 and TRBJ2-1, with D perhaps matching TRBD2 (5 bases). The CDR3 covers 16 residues. Germline-derived CDR1 and CDR2 are MNHEY and SVGAGI. The V end lost 0 bases, the J end lost 5 bases, and 14 bases lay between the germline ends. Written as DNA, the CDR3 is TGTGCCAGCAGTTACTCTCGGTGGGGAGAAAACAATGAGCAGTTCTTC. This translates into CASSYSRWGENNEQFF.

The V and J genes are TRBV12-3 or TRBV12-4 and TRBJ2-1; TRBD1 or TRBD2 may be the D gene (5 bases each). The CDR3 totals 16 residues. The V gene lost 3 bases and the J gene lost 6 bases, with 18 bases spanning the gap. The CDR3 nucleotides read TGTGCCAGCAGTTTGGTCTACGGGGCGGGTAGCAATGAGCAGTTCTTC. This sequence encodes CASSLVYGAGSNEQFF.